This TCR beta chain was identified during a study of blood T cell repertoires in COVID-19. As for the study in general: The United States, Italy and Spain provided the acute and convalescent COVID-19 samples.

As originally analysed: Estimated nucleated cell counts came from reference gene primer amplification. Method: immunoSEQ multiplex PCR; TCRdb's copy keeps in-frame clones and lacks some. V, J and clone size are those of that table, while D and trimming were read from the DNA. The data show approximately 290,000 clones, 87% seen once. Trimming removed 4 bases at V and 0 bases at J, with 11 bases between. Looked up from germline, CDR1 is LGHDT and CDR2 is YNNKEL (reference sequence). The CDR3 contains 15 residues. V usage is TRBV3-1 (or the pseudogene TRBV3-2) and J usage is TRBJ2-3; D is possibly TRBD2 (6 bases). The sequence derives from a man aged 18 to 30 with active or convalescent COVID-19. Sequencing used peripheral blood. Here the CDR3 reads CASSRERVSTDTQYF. The CDR3 DNA reads as TGTGCCAGCAGCCGCGAGCGGGTCAGCACAGATACGCAGTATTTT.